The clone carrying this T cell receptor beta chain occurred once. Only in-frame clones appear in the TCRdb table, and some are missing; sequencing was by immunoSEQ multiplex PCR. Of under 45,000 clones detected, roughly 93% appear once; the ten largest clones hold about 0.33%. The data are from a study of T cell changes during pregnancy in multiple sclerosis. Germline V lookup: CDR1 ENHRY, CDR2 SYGVKD. V shed 11 bases, J shed 10 bases, and the junction held 6 bases outside the gene matches. The CDR3 runs to 11 residues. Sequenced material: CD4+ T cells from peripheral blood mononuclear cells, taken after pregnancy. The chain recombines TRBV10-3 with TRBJ1-5, with 9 nucleotides matching TRBD1. This sequence was found in a female donor with multiple sclerosis, enrolled in a pregnancy study. The chain's CDR3 is CAVQGAGPQHF. As DNA, the CDR3 is TGTGCCGTACAGGGGGCAGGACCCCAGCATTTT.